These 26 T cell receptor beta chains share one sample of origin, sequenced in a study of cytotoxic CD8 clonotypes in ibrutinib-treated CLL. Only in-frame clones appear in the TCRdb table, and some are missing; sequencing was by immunoSEQ multiplex PCR. The data contain 140,000 or so clones, around three quarters of them singletons. Source: PBMCs, taken after 12 months of ibrutinib treatment. Receptors originate from a human donor with chronic lymphocytic leukemia.

The chain links TRBV28 to TRBJ2-1; 11 bases are a match to TRBD2. The trim removed 5 bases at V and 7 bases at J, leaving 7 bases unmatched. Germline loops: CDR1 MDHEN, CDR2 SYDVKM. CDR3 length: 15 amino acids. CDR3 protein: CASSISGRAWNEQFF. CDR3 nucleotide sequence: TGTGCCAGCAGTATTAGCGGGAGGGCCTGGAATGAGCAGTTCTTC.

The count of this clone is one. The chain has TRBV7-9 and TRBJ2-6; perhaps D is TRBD1 or TRBD2 (5 bases each). From germline, CDR1 is SEHNR and CDR2 FQNEAQ (reference sequence). Trimming removed 6 bases from V and 8 bases from J, with 20 bases in between. The CDR3 has 16 amino acids. The CDR3 DNA sequence: TGTGCCAGCAGTTACGACGGGACGGAGCCCCCCAACGTCCTGACTTTC. The encoded protein is CASSYDGTEPPNVLTF.

The gene calls are TRBV18 and TRBJ1-1; 8 bases fit TRBD1. Germline CDR1 KGHSH, CDR2 LQKENI. V dropped 3 bases and J dropped 10; count of bases not matched to a gene: 13. The CDR3 is 15 residues long. The CDR3 DNA is TGTGCCAGCTCACCTACAGGGGGATTAGATTTGAGAGCTTTCTTT. Protein sequence: CASSPTGGLDLRAFF.

This clone was seen only once. The chain joins TRBV19 to TRBJ2-7; 7 bases agree with TRBD1. V was clipped by 4 bases and J by 1 base; unmatched bases: 4. From germline, CDR1 is LNHDA and CDR2 SQIVND (reference sequence). This CDR3 region has 14 residues. The CDR3 DNA reads TGTGCCAGTAGTAACCGGGACAGATCCTACGAGCAGTACTTC. It specifies CASSNRDRSYEQYF.

The gene calls are TRBV7-6 and TRBJ2-1; 7 positions match TRBD2. From germline, CDR1 is SGHVS and CDR2 FNYEAQ. The CDR3 runs 16 residues. J gave up 0 bases and V 5 bases, and 7 bases lay outside the gene matches. The CDR3 coding sequence is TGTGCCAGCAGCCCCCCGGGACTAAGCTCCTACAATGAGCAGTTCTTC. Protein: CASSPPGLSSYNEQFF.

The genes are TRBV2 and TRBJ2-2; a possible D gene is TRBD1 (6 bases). Trimming removed 5 bases at V and 4 bases at J, with 8 bases between. This CDR3 region has 13 residues. Germline assignment: CDR1 SNHLY and CDR2 FYNNEI. The CDR3 loop is CASSSQGTGELFF. The CDR3 DNA sequence: TGTGCCAGCAGTTCACAGGGCACCGGGGAGCTGTTTTTT.

This clone was recorded only once. The gene calls are TRBV5-1 and TRBJ2-3; 11 nucleotides line up with TRBD2. J gave up 5 bases and V 0 bases, and 5 bases lay outside the gene matches. Looked up from germline, CDR1 is SGHRS and CDR2 is YFSETQ. The CDR3 extends over 16 amino acids. CDR3 DNA: TGCGCCAGCAGCTTGGTCCTAGCGGGAGGTGTAGATACGCAGTATTTT. Amino acid sequence: CASSLVLAGGVDTQYF.

This clone has just one count. The chain combines TRBV2 with TRBJ2-7, with a weak D call TRBD1 (6 bases). Deletions cut 8 bases from V and 0 bases from J, with 11 bases between. The germline gives CDR1 SNHLY, CDR2 FYNNEI. The CDR3 extends over 13 amino acids. The CDR3 DNA is TGTGCCAGCTTACGGGACACCTCCTACGAGCAGTACTTC. Translating it yields CASLRDTSYEQYF.

The chain couples TRBV5-1 to TRBJ2-5, with 9 bases fitting TRBD2. Germline CDR1 reads SGHRS; CDR2 reads YFSETQ. The length of the CDR3 is 14 residues. Trimming cost V 2 bases and J 3 bases; bases outside gene matches: 2. In DNA, the CDR3 is TGCGCCAGCAGCTTCGGCGGGAGGGAAGAGACCCAGTACTTC. Encoded protein: CASSFGGREETQYF.

In this sample, this clone turned up a few times. The rearrangement links TRBV18 to TRBJ2-3; D gene uncertain. Germline CDR1 and CDR2: KGHSH and LQKENI. CDR3 size: 13 residues. The V end lost 0 bases, the J end lost 2 bases, and 3 bases lay between the germline ends. The CDR3 protein is CASSPPLTDTQYF. In nucleotides, the CDR3 is TGTGCCAGCTCACCACCTCTCACAGATACGCAGTATTTT.

V gene TRBV9 combines with J gene TRBJ2-7; 8 nucleotides line up with TRBD1. CDR1 is SGDLS, CDR2 YYNGEE, per germline. The V and J ends lost 4 bases and 2 bases, in that order; junction bases with no gene match: 5. This CDR3 has 14 amino acids. The CDR3 protein is CASSTGQGAYEQYF. In nucleotides, the CDR3 is TGTGCCAGCAGCACCGGACAGGGAGCCTACGAGCAGTACTTC.

The chain combines TRBV27 with TRBJ1-1; 7 bases match TRBD1. CDR1 is MNHEY, CDR2 SMNVEV, per germline (reference sequence). This CDR3 has 15 amino acids. The V gene end was trimmed by 3 bases and the J gene end by 3 bases; junction bases not matched to a gene: 7. The CDR3 reads CASSLQGGWDTEAFF. The CDR3 DNA reads as TGTGCCAGCAGTTTGCAGGGGGGGTGGGACACTGAAGCTTTCTTT.

The count of this clone is one. The chain uses TRBV4-3 and TRBJ2-4; D may match TRBD1 or TRBD2 (6 bases each). The CDR3 covers 16 residues. The germline V gene encodes CDR1 LGHNA and CDR2 YSLEER. V was clipped by 0 bases and J by 1 base, with 10 bases between them. CDR3 DNA sequence: TGCGCCAGCAGCCAAGATCCCGGGGGCGCCAAAAACATTCAGTACTTC. Protein: CASSQDPGGAKNIQYF.

The chain recombines TRBV7-2 with TRBJ2-5; no clear D. The CDR3 runs to 15 residues. V was cut by 5 bases and J by 2 bases, with 15 bases left in between. Per the germline V gene, CDR1 is SGHTA and CDR2 is FQGNSA. The CDR3 loop reads CASSPPVGQQETQYF. The CDR3 bases are TGTGCCAGCAGCCCGCCGGTGGGTCAGCAAGAGACCCAGTACTTC.

The rearrangement links TRBV11-2 to TRBJ1-1; D remains unclear. V was pared by 6 bases and J by 8 bases, with 13 bases between. In germline, CDR1 is SGHAT, CDR2 FQNNGV. CDR3 size: 12 residues. CDR3 in amino acids: CASSSYPGEAFF. CDR3 DNA: TGTGCCAGCAGTAGCTACCCGGGAGAAGCTTTCTTT.

The chain is built from TRBV4-3 and TRBJ2-5; no clear D. Germline V gene sequence: CDR1 LGHNA, CDR2 YSLEER. There are 15 residues in the CDR3. V dropped 1 base and J dropped 5 bases, with 14 bases sitting between them. Here the CDR3 reads CASSQGNSGSETQYF. CDR3 nucleotide sequence: TGCGCCAGCAGCCAAGGAAACAGTGGTTCGGAGACCCAGTACTTC.

This chain uses TRBV11-2 with TRBJ1-4; 9 nucleotides match TRBD1. J gave up 6 bases and V 4 bases, and 12 bases lay outside the gene matches. The germline V gene has CDR1 SGHAT and CDR2 FQNNGV. This CDR3 contains 17 residues. CDR3 protein: CASSSHRDRDLDEKLFF. In DNA form, the CDR3 reads TGTGCCAGCAGCTCTCACCGGGACAGGGATCTAGATGAAAAACTGTTTTTT.

The rearrangement uses TRBV11-3 and TRBJ2-3; D possibly corresponds to TRBD2 (6 bases). V gave up 5 bases and J gave up 2 bases, with 11 bases separating them. Germline-derived CDR1 and CDR2 are SGHNT and YENEEA. The CDR3 is 14 residues long. For the CDR3, the DNA is TGTGCCAGCAGCCCCAGCGGGTTCACAGATACGCAGTATTTT. This codes for CASSPSGFTDTQYF. Together with reference TRBV11-3 and TRBJ2-3, the CDR3 gives the full variable domain: EAGVVQSPRYKIIEKKQPVAFWCNPISGHNTLYWYLQNLGQGPELLIRYENEEAVDDSQLPKDRFSAERLKGVDSTLKIQPAELGDSAVYLCASSPSGFTDTQYFGPGTRLTVL.

The chain couples TRBV11-2 to TRBJ2-7; perhaps TRBD2 as D (6 bases). V was clipped by 1 base and J by 6 bases, with 13 bases between them. The germline V gene encodes CDR1 SGHAT and CDR2 FQNNGV. CDR3 size: 14 residues. DNA of the CDR3: TGTGCCAGCAGCTTAGTTGTGGGAGGTCGCGAGCAGTACTTC. Its translation: CASSLVVGGREQYF.

V and J are TRBV25-1 and TRBJ2-2, with no clear D. Germline values: CDR1 MGHDK, CDR2 SYGVNS. This CDR3 comprises 14 residues. V was cut by 0 bases and J by 6 bases, with 8 bases left in between. The CDR3 sequence: CASSEYKGPGELFF. CDR3 DNA: TGTGCCAGCAGTGAATACAAGGGTCCCGGGGAGCTGTTTTTT.

The chain combines TRBV6-1 with TRBJ2-1; 7 bases fit TRBD1. After removal of 4 bases from V and 0 bases from J, the junction contained 6 bases not matched to a gene. The CDR3 runs to 16 residues. Germline CDR1 reads MNHNS; CDR2 reads SASEGT. CDR3 coding DNA: TGTGCCAGCAGTGTACACCGGGACAGCTCCTACAATGAGCAGTTCTTC. Translation gives CASSVHRDSSYNEQFF.

This clone was observed a few times. The V call is TRBV30, the J call TRBJ2-1; D might be TRBD2 (6 bases). CDR3 length equals 14 residues. Germline loops: CDR1 GTSNPN, CDR2 SVGIG (reference sequence). V lost 2 bases and J 8 bases, leaving 16 bases between the germline ends. CDR3 protein: CAWSTLSGWDEQFF. The CDR3 DNA reads as TGTGCCTGGAGTACCCTTAGCGGATGGGATGAGCAGTTCTTC.

The genes are TRBV18 and TRBJ2-2, with no clear D. The V gene's germline CDR1 is KGHSH and CDR2 LQKENI. The CDR3 is 14 residues long. Trimming left V 3 bases short and J 3 bases short, with 8 bases between. CDR3 DNA sequence: TGTGCCAGCTCACCGTCCACATACACCGGGGAGCTGTTTTTT. This translates into CASSPSTYTGELFF.

The chain links TRBV5-4 to TRBJ1-2; no definite D call. The germline V gene encodes CDR1 SGHNT and CDR2 YYREEE (reference sequence). The CDR3 runs to 15 residues. Trimming left V 0 bases short and J 0 bases short, with 9 bases between. The CDR3 spells CASSLEYRANYGYTF. The CDR3 DNA sequence: TGTGCCAGCAGCTTGGAATACAGAGCTAACTATGGCTACACCTTC. Looking up the rest from reference TRBV5-4 and TRBJ1-2 gives the full variable domain: ETGVTQSPTHLIKTRGQQVTLRCSSQSGHNTVSWYQQALGQGPQFIFQYYREEENGRGNFPPRFSGLQFPNYSSELNVNALELDDSALYLCASSLEYRANYGYTFGSGTRLTVV.

This chain uses TRBV5-4 with TRBJ1-4; D uncertain. The germline CDR1 and CDR2 sequences are SGHNT and YYREEE (reference sequence). Trimming pared 2 bases from V and 11 bases from J, leaving 10 bases between. The CDR3 sequence is 12 residues long. The CDR3 DNA reads as TGTGCCAGCAGCTTCGACTCTCGGAAACTGTTTTTT. Amino acids: CASSFDSRKLFF.

The gene calls are TRBV6-1 and TRBJ1-2; 11 bases are shared with TRBD1. Germline trimming cut 5 bases from V and 8 bases from J; bases unmatched to any gene: 7. CDR1 and CDR2 (germline): MNHNS, SASEGT. This CDR3 has 14 residues. CDR3 amino acids: CASSRGQGVTGYTF. As DNA, the CDR3 is TGTGCCAGCAGTCGGGGACAGGGGGTGACGGGCTACACCTTC.